Presented here are 9 T cell receptor beta chains from one specimen sequenced in a study of immune evolution from preneoplasia to lung adenocarcinoma. The assay was immunoSEQ multiplex PCR, and TCRdb's table has in-frame clones only and misses some. The table has more than 4,000 clones, approximately 80% seen once. The sequencing input was FFPE minimally invasive lung adenocarcinoma tissue. The receptor source for this set is a person aged 50 or older with lung adenocarcinoma.

This chain links TRBV5-5 with TRBJ1-6; no clear D gene. CDR1 and CDR2 (germline): SGHKS, YYEKEE (reference sequence). CDR3 length: 14 residues. V was pared by 0 bases and J by 5 bases, with 6 bases between. CDR3 bases: TGTGCCAGCAGCTTGGGACTCAATAATTCACCCCTCCACTTT. Protein sequence: CASSLGLNNSPLHF.

The DNA for the CDR3 is TGCGCCAGCAGCCTAGAGGGGAGCAATCAGCCCCAGCATTTT. This codes for CASSLEGSNQPQHF. J is TRBJ1-5 and V is TRBV5-1, with D possibly matching TRBD1 (5 bases). Trimming pared 4 bases from V and 1 base from J, leaving 9 bases between. The CDR3 length is 14 residues. The V gene's germline CDR1 is SGHRS and CDR2 YFSETQ.

The gene calls are TRBV19 and TRBJ2-7, with D possibly being TRBD2 (5 bases). The CDR3 runs 15 residues. Deletions cut 2 bases from V and 4 bases from J, with 15 bases between. Germline CDR1 LNHDA, CDR2 SQIVND (reference sequence). CDR3 sequence (DNA): TGTGCCAGTAGTATACGCGGGCTAGGGTCTTACGAGCAGTACTTC. Its protein is CASSIRGLGSYEQYF.

This clone is categorized as large. This sample includes further DNA sequences coding for the same CDR3. The chain couples TRBV29-1 to TRBJ2-1; D gene uncertain. The germline gives CDR1 SQVTM, CDR2 ANQGSEA. Trimming removed 3 bases from V and 4 bases from J, with 4 bases in between. The CDR3 runs 11 residues. The CDR3 is CSVEVYNEQFF. As DNA, the CDR3 is TGCAGCGTTGAGGTGTACAATGAGCAGTTCTTC.

The chain carries TRBV5-6 and TRBJ2-5, with 7 bases fitting TRBD2. The CDR3 totals 18 residues. Germline values: CDR1 SGHDT, CDR2 YYEEEE. Germline trimming cut 2 bases from V and 1 base from J; bases unmatched to any gene: 14. The CDR3 reads CASSLAGRARGSQETQYF. The CDR3 DNA is TGTGCCAGCAGCTTAGCGGGGCGGGCCCGGGGGTCCCAAGAGACCCAGTACTTC.

This chain connects TRBV27 to TRBJ1-1, with D uncertain. With 5 bases removed from V and 4 bases from J, the gap between germline ends came to 8 bases. The length of the CDR3 is 12 residues. The germline V gene encodes CDR1 MNHEY and CDR2 SMNVEV (reference sequence). CDR3 bases: TGTGCCAGCAGTGATGGATTCACTGAAGCTTTCTTT. As protein: CASSDGFTEAFF.

The CDR3 loop reads CASSGLAVDQPQHF. CDR3 DNA: TGTGCCAGCAGTGGGCTAGCAGTCGATCAGCCCCAGCATTTT. The chain uses TRBV2 and TRBJ1-5; D is uncertain. Trimming shortened V by 4 bases and J by 5 bases, and 12 bases separated the two germline ends. CDR3 size: 14 residues. The germline gives CDR1 SNHLY, CDR2 FYNNEI.

The rearrangement joins TRBV28 to TRBJ2-7, with TRBD2 as a possible D gene (6 bases). The CDR3 totals 13 residues. V shed 8 bases and J shed 3 bases, with 14 bases lying between them. Germline values: CDR1 MDHEN, CDR2 SYDVKM. The CDR3 DNA is TGTGCCAGCCAGGGTGGAGGGGACTACGAGCAGTACTTC. Amino acid sequence: CASQGGGDYEQYF.

The chain couples TRBV18 to TRBJ2-7; TRBD2 might be the D (6 bases). V lost 0 bases and J lost 5, with 8 bases in between. Germline V lookup: CDR1 KGHSH, CDR2 LQKENI. This CDR3 comprises 13 residues. CDR3 loop: CASSPPGLNEQYF. The CDR3 region has the DNA TGTGCCAGCTCACCACCGGGACTCAACGAGCAGTACTTC.